The 13 T cell receptor beta chains below all came from one sample that was sequenced in a study of T cell responses to AZD1222 COVID-19 vaccine. Clones were sequenced by immunoSEQ multiplex PCR, and TCRdb holds only the in-frame ones, with some missing. The sample lists about 94,000 clones, around 90% occurring once. Sequenced here: peripheral blood, sampled on day 0 of AZD1222 vaccination. The source of these receptors is an adult in good health.

V and J are TRBV24-1 and TRBJ2-1; the D gene is possibly TRBD1 (6 bases). This CDR3 spans 14 amino acids. V was clipped by 4 bases and J by 8 bases, with 14 bases between them. Germline values: CDR1 KGHDR, CDR2 SFDVKD. The CDR3 DNA reads as TGTGCCACCAGTGACCCGGGCCCAGGGGATGAGCAGTTCTTC. It encodes CATSDPGPGDEQFF.

The chain carries TRBV5-1 and TRBJ2-1; 12 positions agree with TRBD1. The CDR3 extends over 18 amino acids. From germline, CDR1 is SGHRS and CDR2 YFSETQ. Trimming at V came to 4 bases and at J to 4 bases, leaving 12 bases not matched to a gene. The CDR3 DNA follows: TGCGCCAGCAGCCCCCCCGGGACAGGGGGCGCGGTGTACAATGAGCAGTTCTTC. It codes for CASSPPGTGGAVYNEQFF.

CDR3 DNA sequence: TGTGCCACCAGTGATTTCTTATATACGCAGTATTTT. Translating gives CATSDFLYTQYF. The chain carries TRBV24-1 and TRBJ2-3; D not certain. The germline V gene encodes CDR1 KGHDR and CDR2 SFDVKD. Trimming cost V 1 base and J 7 bases, with 5 bases left between them. The CDR3 is 12 residues long.

This sequence joins TRBV6-6 and TRBJ1-2; 8 nucleotides line up with TRBD1. With 0 bases clipped from V and 3 bases from J, the junction kept 0 bases outside the gene matches. The CDR3 covers 14 residues. Germline loops: CDR1 MNHNY, CDR2 SVGAGI (reference sequence). As DNA, the CDR3 is TGTGCCAGCAGTTACTCGGACAGGGACTATGGCTACACCTTC. Protein sequence: CASSYSDRDYGYTF.

V gene TRBV29-1 combines with J gene TRBJ2-7; the D gene is possibly TRBD2 (6 bases). V lost 3 bases and J lost 2, with 14 bases in between. The CDR3 is 14 amino acids. Germline V CDR1 and CDR2: SQVTM, ANQGSEA. The CDR3 loop reads CSVDGQAGTYEQYF. As DNA, the CDR3 is TGCAGCGTTGACGGGCAGGCGGGGACCTACGAGCAGTACTTC.

V and J are TRBV7-9 and TRBJ2-5; no clear D. Between the trimmed V and J ends, which lost 4 bases and 3 bases, there was a span of 21 bases. Germline V gives CDR1 SEHNR, CDR2 FQNEAQ (reference sequence). The CDR3 runs 17 residues. The CDR3 DNA follows: TGTGCCAGCAGCTCGAACCCGCATCTAGTCGGCAAAGAGACCCAGTACTTC. Protein: CASSSNPHLVGKETQYF.

The chain recombines TRBV12-2 with TRBJ2-1; TRBD2 was called by the table and not checked on the DNA. TRBV12-2 is a pseudogene. The length of the CDR3 is 17 residues. The CDR3 reads CASRKEVLAGGPYEQFF. CDR3 DNA sequence: TGTGCAAGTCGCAAAGAGGTTTTAGCGGGGGGGCCCTATGAGCAGTTCTTC.

This sequence joins TRBV5-6 and TRBJ2-3; weak D call: TRBD2 (6 bases). The length of the CDR3 is 15 residues. V shed 0 bases and J shed 5 bases, with 13 bases lying between them. The V gene's germline CDR1 is SGHDT and CDR2 YYEEEE. This CDR3 reads CASSLAAGLGDTQYF. The CDR3 DNA sequence: TGTGCCAGCAGCTTGGCCGCGGGGCTAGGAGATACGCAGTATTTT.

V and J are TRBV18 and TRBJ2-1; 12 positions match TRBD2. The junction had 5 bases not matched to a gene; V was cut back by 2 bases and J by 9 bases. From germline, CDR1 is KGHSH and CDR2 LQKENI. The CDR3 runs to 15 residues. Here the CDR3 DNA reads TGTGCCAGCTCACCAGGGACTAGCGGGTCCCCTGAGCAGTTCTTC. Translation gives CASSPGTSGSPEQFF.

The genes are TRBV5-1 and TRBJ1-3; a weak D match, TRBD1 (5 bases). Between the trimmed V and J ends, which lost 7 bases and 2 bases, there was a span of 16 bases. The CDR3 extends over 15 amino acids. Per germline, CDR1 SGHRS and CDR2 YFSETQ. CDR3 DNA sequence: TGCGCCAGCGCCCCGGGCCCAGGGACTGGAAACACCATATATTTT. Encoded protein: CASAPGPGTGNTIYF.

For this clone: Other DNA variants within this sample encode the same CDR3. The gene calls are TRBV6-5 and TRBJ2-1, with a tentative D call TRBD1 (6 bases). Between the trimmed V and J ends, which lost 0 bases and 0 bases, there was a span of 6 bases. Per germline, CDR1 MNHEY and CDR2 SVGAGI. The CDR3 runs 15 residues. CDR3 nucleotide sequence: TGTGCCAGCAGTTACTCAGGGGGCTCCTACAATGAGCAGTTCTTC. Translated, it gives CASSYSGGSYNEQFF.

This clone was counted once. The chain carries TRBV4-3 and TRBJ1-2; weak D call: TRBD1 (5 bases). CDR1 is LGHNA and CDR2 is YSLEER in the germline V gene. The length of the CDR3 is 15 residues. The ends were cut back, 1 base at V and 4 bases at J, with 13 bases in the middle. The CDR3 DNA is TGCGCCAGCAGCCAAGCAGACTCGGGGGGCTATGGCTACACCTTC. Residues: CASSQADSGGYGYTF.

This clone was detected only once. The chain couples TRBV7-9 to TRBJ2-7, with D unresolved. The V gene lost 6 bases and the J gene lost 5 bases, with 11 bases spanning the gap. The germline V gene encodes CDR1 SEHNR and CDR2 FQNEAQ (reference sequence). There are 12 residues in the CDR3. The CDR3 spells CASSVRPNEQYF. In DNA form, the CDR3 reads TGTGCCAGCAGTGTTCGGCCCAACGAGCAGTACTTC. The whole variable domain, remainder taken from reference TRBV7-9 and TRBJ2-7, is DTGVSQNPRHKITKRGQNVTFRCDPISEHNRLYWYRQTLGQGPEFLTYFQNEAQLEKSRLLSDRFSAERPKGSFSTLEIQRTEQGDSAMYLCASSVRPNEQYFGPGTRLTVT.